These T cell receptor beta chains were read from a single sample in a study. MiXCR was run by TCRdb on the RT-PCR reads, yielding one entry per CDR3 protein. The profile covers 650,000 to 800,000 distinct CDR3 sequences, with approximately 14% appearing a single time and about 3.9% taken by the ten largest. Sequencing was carried out using memory CD4+ T cells from blood. The receptor source for this set is a female donor in good health, serving as a healthy control. Both conserved end residues are part of each CDR3. D genes are given only for firm matches. Where a row states a size, it is once, few, many or the class of an expanded clone; other rows omit it.

D gene: NA
clone size: few
V gene: TRBV27
J gene: TRBJ2-7
CDR3 protein: CASWSRAMDEQYF
CDR3 DNA: TGTGCCAGCTGGAGCAGGGCAATGGACGAGCAGTACTTC

D gene: NA
clone size: few
V gene: TRBV3-1
J gene: TRBJ2-4
CDR3 protein: CASSLTGTRVAKNIQYF
CDR3 DNA: TGTGCCAGCAGCCTGACAGGGACTCGGGTAGCCAAAAACATTCAGTACTTC

D gene: TRBD1
clone size: once
V gene: TRBV24-1
J gene: TRBJ1-5
CDR3 protein: CATSDQTGSGQPQHF
CDR3 DNA: TGTGCCACCAGTGACCAGACAGGGTCTGGTCAGCCCCAGCATTTT

D gene: TRBD2
clone size: NA
V gene: TRBV7-2
J gene: TRBJ2-2
CDR3 protein: CASSVLAGVRELFF
CDR3 DNA: TGTGCCAGCAGTGTACTAGCGGGAGTGCGGGAGCTGTTTTTT

D gene: TRBD1
clone size: many
V gene: TRBV29-1
J gene: TRBJ1-1
CDR3 protein: CSVVLTGVYVAFF
CDR3 DNA: TGCAGCGTCGTACTGACAGGGGTCTACGTCGCTTTCTTT

D gene: TRBD1
clone size: NA
V gene: TRBV11-2
J gene: TRBJ2-7
CDR3 protein: CASSLGTTGGHEQYF
CDR3 DNA: TGTGCCAGCAGCTTAGGGACGACAGGGGGGCACGAGCAGTACTTC

D gene: NA
clone size: many
V gene: TRBV5-1
J gene: TRBJ2-3
CDR3 protein: CASSLAGVITDTQYF
CDR3 DNA: TGCGCCAGCAGCTTGGCAGGAGTAATAACAGATACGCAGTATTTT

D gene: TRBD1
clone size: few
V gene: TRBV6-6
J gene: TRBJ2-3
CDR3 protein: CASQSQQGGGTDTQYF
CDR3 DNA: TGTGCCAGCCAGAGTCAACAGGGGGGCGGCACAGATACGCAGTATTTT

D gene: NA
clone size: NA
V gene: TRBV15
J gene: TRBJ1-5
CDR3 protein: CATSRDGTASNQPQHF
CDR3 DNA: TGTGCCACCAGCAGAGATGGTACAGCCAGCAATCAGCCCCAGCATTTT

D gene: NA
clone size: few
V gene: TRBV10-2
J gene: TRBJ1-1
CDR3 protein: CASSEATASTEAFF
CDR3 DNA: TGCGCCAGCAGTGAGGCGACAGCCTCGACTGAAGCTTTCTTT

D gene: NA
clone size: few
V gene: TRBV5-1
J gene: TRBJ2-1
CDR3 protein: CASSLVAGTGEQFF
CDR3 DNA: TGCGCCAGCAGCCTAGTGGCAGGGACTGGTGAGCAGTTCTTC

D gene: TRBD2
clone size: NA
V gene: TRBV28
J gene: TRBJ2-7
CDR3 protein: CASSTLAVSYEQYF
CDR3 DNA: TGTGCCAGCAGTACCCTAGCGGTCTCCTACGAGCAGTACTTC

D gene: NA
clone size: NA
V gene: TRBV25-1
J gene: TRBJ1-1
CDR3 protein: CASSLGHQIEAFF
CDR3 DNA: TGTGCCAGCAGCCTGGGACACCAAATTGAAGCTTTCTTT

D gene: NA
clone size: few
V gene: TRBV5-1
J gene: TRBJ2-5
CDR3 protein: CASSLSVWDTQETQYF
CDR3 DNA: TGCGCCAGCAGCTTGTCGGTGTGGGACACTCAAGAGACCCAGTACTTC

D gene: NA
clone size: NA
V gene: TRBV20-1
J gene: TRBJ1-2
CDR3 protein: CSARETGETGYTF
CDR3 DNA: TGCAGTGCTAGGGAGACAGGCGAGACGGGCTACACCTTC

D gene: NA
clone size: NA
V gene: TRBV25-1
J gene: TRBJ2-6
CDR3 protein: CASSDNRAGANVLTF
CDR3 DNA: TGTGCCAGCAGTGACAACAGGGCTGGGGCCAACGTCCTGACTTTC

D gene: TRBD1
clone size: few
V gene: TRBV27
J gene: TRBJ1-2
CDR3 protein: CASSSGQGRLYGYTF
CDR3 DNA: TGTGCCAGCAGTTCCGGACAGGGTAGACTCTATGGCTACACCTTC

D gene: TRBD2
clone size: many
V gene: TRBV20-1
J gene: TRBJ2-7
CDR3 protein: CSAGGGNGIYEQYF
CDR3 DNA: TGCAGTGCTGGGGGGGGGAATGGAATCTACGAGCAGTACTTC

D gene: NA
clone size: few
V gene: TRBV12-3/TRBV12-4
J gene: TRBJ1-1
CDR3 protein: CASSLAQGSAQAFF
CDR3 DNA: TGTGCCAGCAGTTTAGCCCAGGGGTCCGCACAAGCTTTCTTT

D gene: TRBD2
clone size: NA
V gene: TRBV15
J gene: TRBJ2-7
CDR3 protein: CATSRDGGSRGEQYF
CDR3 DNA: TGTGCCACCAGCAGAGATGGCGGGAGTCGAGGAGAGCAGTACTTC

D gene: TRBD2
clone size: NA
V gene: TRBV20-1
J gene: TRBJ2-5
CDR3 protein: CSARTSRETQYF
CDR3 DNA: TGCAGTGCTAGGACTAGCCGGGAGACCCAGTACTTC

D gene: NA
clone size: many
V gene: TRBV5-6
J gene: TRBJ1-2
CDR3 protein: CASSLHVEVTF
CDR3 DNA: TGTGCCAGCAGCTTGCATGTTGAGGTCACCTTC

D gene: NA
clone size: NA
V gene: TRBV3-1
J gene: TRBJ2-1
CDR3 protein: CASSQVPLREQFF
CDR3 DNA: TGTGCCAGCAGCCAAGTGCCTCTCAGGGAGCAGTTCTTC

D gene: TRBD1
clone size: NA
V gene: TRBV5-1
J gene: TRBJ1-2
CDR3 protein: CASGQATGGDYGYTF
CDR3 DNA: TGCGCCAGCGGCCAAGCGACAGGGGGCGACTATGGCTACACCTTC

D gene: NA
clone size: NA
V gene: TRBV24-1
J gene: TRBJ2-1
CDR3 protein: CATSDSPSANSYNEQFF
CDR3 DNA: TGTGCCACCAGTGATTCCCCCAGTGCAAACTCCTACAATGAGCAGTTCTTC

D gene: TRBD2
clone size: NA
V gene: TRBV7-8
J gene: TRBJ2-3
CDR3 protein: CASSYTGRDTQYF
CDR3 DNA: TGTGCCAGCAGCTACACCGGGAGGGATACGCAGTATTTT

D gene: TRBD2
clone size: once
V gene: TRBV5-1
J gene: TRBJ2-5
CDR3 protein: CASSLLAGGEETKYF
CDR3 DNA: TGCGCCAGCAGCCTACTAGCGGGAGGAGAAGAGACCAAGTACTTC

D gene: NA
clone size: many
V gene: TRBV10-3
J gene: TRBJ1-1
CDR3 protein: CAISESIMQGMNTEAFF
CDR3 DNA: TGTGCCATCAGTGAGTCGATTATGCAGGGGATGAACACTGAAGCTTTCTTT

D gene: NA
clone size: NA
V gene: TRBV3-1
J gene: TRBJ1-4
CDR3 protein: CASSQAVRNEKLFF
CDR3 DNA: TGTGCCAGCAGCCAAGCAGTCAGGAATGAAAAACTGTTTTTT

D gene: NA
clone size: few
V gene: TRBV19
J gene: TRBJ1-2
CDR3 protein: CASSRREAEDGYTF
CDR3 DNA: TGTGCCAGTAGTAGGCGGGAAGCGGAGGATGGCTACACCTTC

D gene: NA
clone size: few
V gene: TRBV27
J gene: TRBJ1-2
CDR3 protein: CASSLSQGNVRGYTF
CDR3 DNA: TGTGCCAGCAGTTTATCCCAGGGGAACGTTCGTGGCTACACCTTC

D gene: NA
clone size: NA
V gene: TRBV20-1
J gene: TRBJ1-5
CDR3 protein: CSASRSFRGVFSNQPQHF
CDR3 DNA: TGCAGTGCCAGTAGGAGTTTCCGGGGGGTTTTTAGCAATCAGCCCCAGCATTTT

D gene: TRBD2
clone size: few
V gene: TRBV18
J gene: TRBJ2-7
CDR3 protein: CASSPPRGRYDEQYF
CDR3 DNA: TGTGCCAGCTCACCACCTCGCGGGAGGTACGACGAGCAGTACTTC

D gene: NA
clone size: many
V gene: TRBV7-3
J gene: TRBJ1-1
CDR3 protein: CASSPRYGDTEAFF
CDR3 DNA: TGTGCCAGCAGCCCCCGCTATGGGGACACTGAAGCTTTCTTT

D gene: TRBD2
clone size: NA
V gene: TRBV6-6
J gene: TRBJ2-4
CDR3 protein: CASSYSGLAGVKNIQYF
CDR3 DNA: TGTGCCAGCAGTTACTCGGGACTAGCGGGAGTAAAGAACATTCAGTACTTC

D gene: NA
clone size: NA
V gene: TRBV20-1
J gene: TRBJ2-3
CDR3 protein: CSARQRTHTDTQYF
CDR3 DNA: TGCAGTGCTCGGCAGCGGACTCATACAGATACGCAGTATTTT

D gene: NA
clone size: many
V gene: TRBV4-3
J gene: TRBJ2-2
CDR3 protein: CASSQTGNTGELFF
CDR3 DNA: TGCGCCAGCAGCCAAACGGGAAACACCGGGGAGCTGTTTTTT

D gene: NA
clone size: NA
V gene: TRBV5-6
J gene: TRBJ1-2
CDR3 protein: CASSHSGRGYYGYTF
CDR3 DNA: TGTGCCAGCAGCCATAGCGGGCGAGGATACTATGGCTACACCTTC

D gene: NA
clone size: NA
V gene: TRBV12-3/TRBV12-4
J gene: TRBJ1-1
CDR3 protein: CASRPGLNTEAFF
CDR3 DNA: TGTGCCAGCAGACCCGGACTGAACACTGAAGCTTTCTTT

D gene: TRBD1
clone size: few
V gene: TRBV9
J gene: TRBJ1-6
CDR3 protein: CASSRGQGENSPLHF
CDR3 DNA: TGTGCCAGCAGCAGAGGACAGGGGGAGAATTCACCCCTCCACTTT

D gene: TRBD2
clone size: NA
V gene: TRBV20-1
J gene: TRBJ2-3
CDR3 protein: CSARRLAVTDTQYF
CDR3 DNA: TGCAGTGCTAGAAGACTAGCGGTCACAGATACGCAGTATTTT

D gene: NA
clone size: NA
V gene: TRBV6-6
J gene: TRBJ2-1
CDR3 protein: CASSYWGESYNEQFF
CDR3 DNA: TGTGCCAGCAGTTACTGGGGGGAATCCTACAATGAGCAGTTCTTC

D gene: TRBD2
clone size: few
V gene: TRBV28
J gene: TRBJ2-5
CDR3 protein: CASISGRRETQYF
CDR3 DNA: TGTGCCAGCATAAGCGGGAGACGGGAGACCCAGTACTTC

D gene: TRBD2
clone size: many
V gene: TRBV12-3/TRBV12-4
J gene: TRBJ2-1
CDR3 protein: CASKKLAGGGSNEQFF
CDR3 DNA: TGTGCCAGCAAGAAACTAGCGGGAGGTGGTAGCAATGAGCAGTTCTTC

D gene: NA
clone size: many
V gene: TRBV6-5
J gene: TRBJ2-7
CDR3 protein: CASSGSRGSTYEQYF
CDR3 DNA: TGTGCCAGCAGTGGCTCACGTGGCAGCACCTACGAGCAGTACTTC

D gene: TRBD1
clone size: many
V gene: TRBV28
J gene: TRBJ2-7
CDR3 protein: CASRQGAIEQYF
CDR3 DNA: TGTGCCAGCAGGCAGGGGGCGATTGAGCAGTACTTC

D gene: NA
clone size: few
V gene: TRBV3-1
J gene: TRBJ1-3
CDR3 protein: CASSPRQGNTIYF
CDR3 DNA: TGTGCCAGCAGCCCCCGACAGGGAAACACCATATATTTT